This entry describes one T cell receptor beta chain. What this receptor recognizes is not known. Within one base of it there is no much larger clone, and no base qualities were kept. This specimen belongs to a study of blood T cell repertoires in COVID-19 (dated by TCRdb to 2019 to 2021). Some background on the complete study: Samples covering the acute and convalescent phases of COVID-19 were provided by collaborators in the United States, Italy and Spain. The prospective study material was composed of cDNA or gDNA derived from T cells, B-cell-depleted T cells, or PBMCs. Deeply sampled blood TCRbeta repertoires from subjects exposed to, actively infected with, or recovered from COVID-19 were included in the dataset. The repertoires were made available in a free public database intended to serve as a resource for research on the immune response to SARS-CoV-2. Samples were obtained from the ongoing ImmuneRACE study (first 160 participants) and from 1,254 subjects provided by 6 global collaborators. Sample metadata almost always included a de-identified subject ID, COVID-19 status, age in years and sex. Where HLA class I and class II types were available, the types were taken from metadata supplied by the sample provider, not from assay-based typing. Points the paper makes about the study in general: How much clinical and demographic metadata was included differed by source and by participant, and the metadata was provided uncurated.

The collaborating institutions used their own protocols to collect whole blood in K2EDTA tubes. Collaborator samples were shipped for TCRbeta analysis as frozen whole blood, isolated PBMCs, or DNA extracted from either sample type. The immunoSEQ Assay, a bias-controlled multiplex PCR, was used to amplify TCRbeta CDR3 regions from genomic DNA. The authors' pipeline ran thus. Within the assay, amplification of reference gene primers was used to estimate how many nucleated cells each sample contained. To quantify the absolute abundance of each unique TCRbeta CDR3 rearrangement, sequence reads were collapsed and filtered. For each sample, productive Simpson clonality was calculated by taking the square root of Simpson's diversity index across productive rearrangements. TCRdb mirrors the immuneACCESS table, restricted to in-frame sequences. Some clones are absent from its copies; in checked studies, under half trace to an unresolved V gene, and the reason for the others is unknown. Clone size and V and J calls were adopted from that table, with D and trimming inferred from the DNA. The sample includes some 150,000 clones, with roughly 82% observed a single time. 2.2% of the sample rests with the top ten.

Via the germline V gene (reference sequence), CDR1 is LNHDA and CDR2 SQIVND. From the cysteine through the phenylalanine, the CDR3 covers 14 amino acids. The only DNA kept is the CDR3, 42 bases in frame from the first base. Ends trimmed: V by 3 bases, J by 7 bases; bases unmatched to a gene: 7. Sequences were obtained from peripheral blood. The sequence is built from TRBV19 and TRBJ1-2, and 8 bases in between align with TRBD1. This receptor was obtained from a man aged 70 or older with acute or convalescent COVID-19. For the CDR3, the sequence is CASSMGQEASGYTF. The nucleotide sequence is given as TGTGCCAGTAGTATGGGACAGGAGGCGAGTGGCTACACCTTC.